This T cell receptor beta chain was found in a study of blood T cells in healthy people across ages. CDR1 is MNHEY and CDR2 is SVGAGI in the germline V gene. This CDR3 has 11 amino acids. Trimming stripped 9 bases from V and 5 bases from J, with 10 bases between. This clonotype was picked up many times. PCR was performed a second time for about 7 to 11 cycles using a sample-barcoded 5' primer and a J-beta primer mix. One entry per CDR3 protein, called by TCRdb with MiXCR from the 5' RACE reads. The sample has 750,000 to 950,000 distinct CDR3 sequences; roughly 25% are singletons. The same specimen was also included in a second study, on T cells of mothers and their children.

Sequenced material: blood. The source of this sequence is a boy aged 5 to 17 in good health. The chain joins TRBV6-5 to TRBJ1-1; D gene uncertain. The CDR3 reads CASGEGTEAFF. Written as DNA, the CDR3 is TGTGCCAGTGGGGAGGGTACTGAAGCTTTCTTT.